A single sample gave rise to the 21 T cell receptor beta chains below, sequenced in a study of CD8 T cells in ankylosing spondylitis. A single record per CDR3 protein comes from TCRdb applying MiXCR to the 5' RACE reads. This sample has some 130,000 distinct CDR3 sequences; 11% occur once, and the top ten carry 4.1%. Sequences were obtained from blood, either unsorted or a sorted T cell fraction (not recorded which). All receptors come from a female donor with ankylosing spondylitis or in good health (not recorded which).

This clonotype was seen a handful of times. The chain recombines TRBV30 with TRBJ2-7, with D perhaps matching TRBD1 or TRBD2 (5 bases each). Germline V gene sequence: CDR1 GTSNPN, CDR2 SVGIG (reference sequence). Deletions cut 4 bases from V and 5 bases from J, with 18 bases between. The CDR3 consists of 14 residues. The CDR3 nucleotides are TGTGCCTGGACTTCGGGCAGGGCGCGGGACGAGCAGTACTTC. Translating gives CAWTSGRARDEQYF.

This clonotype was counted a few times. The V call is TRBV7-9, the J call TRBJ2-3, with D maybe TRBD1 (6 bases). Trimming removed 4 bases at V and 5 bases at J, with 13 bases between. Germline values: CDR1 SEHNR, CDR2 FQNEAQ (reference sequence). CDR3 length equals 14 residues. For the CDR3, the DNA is TGTGCCAGCAGCTCCTTGGACAGAGGAGATACGCAGTATTTT. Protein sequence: CASSSLDRGDTQYF.

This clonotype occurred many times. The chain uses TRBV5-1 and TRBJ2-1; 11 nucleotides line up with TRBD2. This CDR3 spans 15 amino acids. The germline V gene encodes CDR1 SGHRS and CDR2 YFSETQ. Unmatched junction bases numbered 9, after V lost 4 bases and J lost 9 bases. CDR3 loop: CASSDIAGGQSEQFF. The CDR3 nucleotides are TGCGCCAGCAGCGATATAGCGGGAGGGCAGAGTGAGCAGTTCTTC. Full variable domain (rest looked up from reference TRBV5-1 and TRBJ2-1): KAGVTQTPRYLIKTRGQQVTLSCSPISGHRSVSWYQQTPGQGLQFLFEYFSETQRNKGNFPGRFSGRQFSNSRSEMNVSTLELGDSALYLCASSDIAGGQSEQFFGPGTRLTVL.

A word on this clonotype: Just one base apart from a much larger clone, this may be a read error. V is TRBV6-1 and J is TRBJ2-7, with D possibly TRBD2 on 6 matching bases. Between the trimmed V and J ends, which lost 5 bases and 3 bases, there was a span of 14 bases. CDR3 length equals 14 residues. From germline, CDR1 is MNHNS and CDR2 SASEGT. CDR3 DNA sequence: TGTGCCAGCAGTCCGGGAGTAGGGCTCTACGAGCAGTACTTC. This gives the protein CASSPGVGLYEQYF.

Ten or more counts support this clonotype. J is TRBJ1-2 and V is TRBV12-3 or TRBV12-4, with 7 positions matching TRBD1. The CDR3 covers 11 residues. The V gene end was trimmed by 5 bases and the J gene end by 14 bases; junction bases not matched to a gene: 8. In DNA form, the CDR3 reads TGTGCCAGCAGTCTCTCAGGGGGGGTGACCTTC. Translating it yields CASSLSGGVTF.

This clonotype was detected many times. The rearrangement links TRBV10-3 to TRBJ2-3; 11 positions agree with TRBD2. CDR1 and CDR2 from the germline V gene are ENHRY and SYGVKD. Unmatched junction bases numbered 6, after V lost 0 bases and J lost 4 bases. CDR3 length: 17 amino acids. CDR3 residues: CAISESGGLAAADTQYF. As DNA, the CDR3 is TGTGCCATCAGTGAGTCCGGGGGACTAGCGGCTGCAGATACGCAGTATTTT.

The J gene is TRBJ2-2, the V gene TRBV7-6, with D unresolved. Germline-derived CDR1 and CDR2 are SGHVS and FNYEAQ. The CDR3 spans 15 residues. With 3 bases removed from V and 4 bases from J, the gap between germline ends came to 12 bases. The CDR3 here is CASSLVSGGTGELFF. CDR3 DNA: TGTGCCAGCAGCTTGGTATCTGGCGGCACCGGGGAGCTGTTTTTT.

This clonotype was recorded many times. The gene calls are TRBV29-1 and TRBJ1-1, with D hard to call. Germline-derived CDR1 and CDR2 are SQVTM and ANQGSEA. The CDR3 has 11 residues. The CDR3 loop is CQGGRNTEAFF. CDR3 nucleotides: TGCCAAGGCGGCAGAAACACTGAAGCTTTCTTT. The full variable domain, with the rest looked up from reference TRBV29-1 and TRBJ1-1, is SAVISQKPSRDICQRGTSLTIQCQVDSQVTMMFWYRQQPGQSLTLIATANQGSEATYESGFVIDKFPISRPNLTFSTLTVSNMSPEDSSIYLCQGGRNTEAFFGQGTRLTVV.

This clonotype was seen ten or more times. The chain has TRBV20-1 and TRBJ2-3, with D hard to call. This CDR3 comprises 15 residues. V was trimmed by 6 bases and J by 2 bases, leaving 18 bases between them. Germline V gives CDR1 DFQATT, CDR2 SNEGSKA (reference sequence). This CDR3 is CSATLSLRPTDTQYF. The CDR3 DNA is TGCAGTGCAACCTTATCGCTTCGGCCCACAGATACGCAGTATTTT.

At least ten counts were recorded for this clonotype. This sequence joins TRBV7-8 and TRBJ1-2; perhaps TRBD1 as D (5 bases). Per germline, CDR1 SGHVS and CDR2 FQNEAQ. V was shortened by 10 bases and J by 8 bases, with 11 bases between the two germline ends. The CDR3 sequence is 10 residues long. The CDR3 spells CATRGEGYTF. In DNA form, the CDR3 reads TGTGCCACCAGAGGGGAAGGCTACACCTTC.

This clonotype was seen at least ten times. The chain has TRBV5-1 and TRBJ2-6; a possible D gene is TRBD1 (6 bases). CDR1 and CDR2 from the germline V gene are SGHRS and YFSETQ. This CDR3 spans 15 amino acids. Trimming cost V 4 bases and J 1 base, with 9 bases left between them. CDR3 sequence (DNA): TGCGCCAGCAGCCCCGGACAGTCTGGGGCCAACGTCCTGACTTTC. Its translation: CASSPGQSGANVLTF.

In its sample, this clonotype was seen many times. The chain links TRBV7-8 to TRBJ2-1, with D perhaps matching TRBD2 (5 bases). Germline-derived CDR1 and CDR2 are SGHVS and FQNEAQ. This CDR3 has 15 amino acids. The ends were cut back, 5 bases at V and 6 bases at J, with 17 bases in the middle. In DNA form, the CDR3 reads TGTGCCAGCAGCCTCTCGGACCTAGCTCCCAATGAGCAGTTCTTC. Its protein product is CASSLSDLAPNEQFF.

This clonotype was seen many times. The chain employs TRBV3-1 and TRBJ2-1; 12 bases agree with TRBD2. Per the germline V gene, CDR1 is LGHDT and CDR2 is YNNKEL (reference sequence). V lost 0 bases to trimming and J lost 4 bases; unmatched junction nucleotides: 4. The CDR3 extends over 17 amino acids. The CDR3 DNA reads TGTGCCAGCAGCCAAGATCGTGGACTAGCGGGATACAATGAGCAGTTCTTC. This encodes CASSQDRGLAGYNEQFF.

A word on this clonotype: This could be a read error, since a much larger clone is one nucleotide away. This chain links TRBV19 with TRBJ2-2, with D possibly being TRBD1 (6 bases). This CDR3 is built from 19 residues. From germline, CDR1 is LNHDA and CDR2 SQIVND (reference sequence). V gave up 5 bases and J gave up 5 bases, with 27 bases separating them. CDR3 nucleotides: TGTGCCAGTAGTCCCCGAGGGGTAAGGCAGGGGAAACCTACCGGGGAGCTGTTTTTT. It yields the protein CASSPRGVRQGKPTGELFF.

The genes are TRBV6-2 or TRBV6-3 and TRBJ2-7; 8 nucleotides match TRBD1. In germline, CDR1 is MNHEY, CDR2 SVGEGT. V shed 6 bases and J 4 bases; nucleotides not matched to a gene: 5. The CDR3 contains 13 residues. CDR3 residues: CASSSDRGYEQYF. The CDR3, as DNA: TGTGCCAGCAGCAGCGACAGGGGTTACGAGCAGTACTTC.

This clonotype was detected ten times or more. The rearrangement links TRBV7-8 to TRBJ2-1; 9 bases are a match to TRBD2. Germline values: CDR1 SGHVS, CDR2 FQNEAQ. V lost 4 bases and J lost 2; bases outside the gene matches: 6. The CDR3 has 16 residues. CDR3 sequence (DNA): TGTGCCAGCAGCTCGACTTTAGCGGGAGCCTACAATGAGCAGTTCTTC. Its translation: CASSSTLAGAYNEQFF.

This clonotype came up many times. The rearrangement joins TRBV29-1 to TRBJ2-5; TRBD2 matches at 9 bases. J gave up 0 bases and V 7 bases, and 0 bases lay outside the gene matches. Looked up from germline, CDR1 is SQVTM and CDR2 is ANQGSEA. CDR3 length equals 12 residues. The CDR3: CSGTSDQETQYF. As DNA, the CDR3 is TGCAGCGGGACTAGCGACCAAGAGACCCAGTACTTC. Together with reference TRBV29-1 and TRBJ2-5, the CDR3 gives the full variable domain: SAVISQKPSRDICQRGTSLTIQCQVDSQVTMMFWYRQQPGQSLTLIATANQGSEATYESGFVIDKFPISRPNLTFSTLTVSNMSPEDSSIYLCSGTSDQETQYFGPGTRLLVL.

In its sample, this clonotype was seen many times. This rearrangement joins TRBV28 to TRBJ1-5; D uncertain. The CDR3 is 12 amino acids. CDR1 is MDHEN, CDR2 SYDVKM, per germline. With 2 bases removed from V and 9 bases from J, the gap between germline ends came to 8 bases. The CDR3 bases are TGTGCCAGCAGTTTACGTGTTTCGCCCCAGCATTTT. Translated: CASSLRVSPQHF.

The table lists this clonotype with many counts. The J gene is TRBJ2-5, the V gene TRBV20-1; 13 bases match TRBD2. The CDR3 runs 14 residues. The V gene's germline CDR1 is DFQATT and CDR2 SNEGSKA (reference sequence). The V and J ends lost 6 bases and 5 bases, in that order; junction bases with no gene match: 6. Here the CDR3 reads CSAWTSGSKETQYF. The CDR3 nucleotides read TGCAGTGCCTGGACTAGCGGGAGTAAGGAGACCCAGTACTTC.

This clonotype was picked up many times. The CDR3 region has the DNA TGTGCCAGCAGTTCAGACAGGGATTCTTACGAGCAGTACTTC. Protein sequence: CASSSDRDSYEQYF. V is TRBV27 and J is TRBJ2-7, with TRBD1 matching over 7 bases. Germline V gene sequence: CDR1 MNHEY, CDR2 SMNVEV (reference sequence). V shed 4 bases and J 4 bases; nucleotides not matched to a gene: 7. The CDR3 runs 14 residues.

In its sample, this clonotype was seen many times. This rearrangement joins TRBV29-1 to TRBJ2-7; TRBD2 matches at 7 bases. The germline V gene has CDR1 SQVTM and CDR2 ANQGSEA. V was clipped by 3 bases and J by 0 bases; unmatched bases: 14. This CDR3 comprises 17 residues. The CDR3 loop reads CSVDPPDTAGTSYEQYF. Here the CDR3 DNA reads TGCAGCGTTGATCCCCCTGACACAGCGGGGACCTCCTACGAGCAGTACTTC.